The 28 T cell receptor beta chains reported below all come from one sample, sequenced in a study of brain metastases from non-small cell lung cancer. Repertoires were generated with immunoSEQ multiplex PCR, while TCRdb's copy carries only in-frame clones and drops some. The sample holds about a thousand clones, 70% to 85% seen once. The sequencing sample was made of tissue from a brain metastasis. The receptors stem from a donor at least 40 years old with non-small cell lung cancer.

The V and J genes are TRBV11-1 and TRBJ2-5; 7 bases are shared with TRBD1. This CDR3 is 14 amino acids long. Losses at the gene ends were 4 bases for V and 2 bases for J; bases not matched to a gene: 4. Germline-derived CDR1 and CDR2 are SGHAT and FQDESV (reference sequence). The DNA of the CDR3 is TGTGCCAGCAGCTGGGACAGAAGACAAGAGACCCAGTACTTC. Amino acids: CASSWDRRQETQYF.

This chain links TRBV11-2 with TRBJ2-7; TRBD2 aligns across 7 bases. The germline V gene encodes CDR1 SGHAT and CDR2 FQNNGV. Trimming took 1 base from V and 0 from J; bases not matched to a gene: 15. The CDR3 is made up of 19 amino acids. The CDR3: CASSLGRGRELQSSYEQYF. CDR3 nucleotide sequence: TGTGCCAGCAGCTTAGGCCGAGGGAGGGAGCTCCAGAGCTCCTACGAGCAGTACTTC.

The V call is TRBV7-3, the J call TRBJ2-7; 7 bases map to TRBD2. Germline trimming cut 2 bases from V and 4 bases from J; bases unmatched to any gene: 5. The CDR3 is 14 amino acids. The germline gives CDR1 SGHTA, CDR2 FQGTGA. The CDR3 nucleotides read TGTGCCAGCAGCTTAGAGCGGGACTTTTACGAGCAGTACTTC. Translation gives CASSLERDFYEQYF.

This chain links TRBV6-2 or TRBV6-3 with TRBJ2-1; the D gene is possibly TRBD2 (5 bases). The CDR3 length is 15 residues. Germline CDR1 is MNHEY and CDR2 is SVGEGT. V lost 2 bases and J lost 13, with 21 bases in between. CDR3 nucleotide sequence: TGTGCCAGCAGTTACCGGGGTAGCATGGCTGTGCAACAGTTCTTC. Translating it yields CASSYRGSMAVQQFF.

The chain employs TRBV6-5 and TRBJ1-6; TRBD1 is a possible D gene (5 bases). There are 15 residues in the CDR3. V dropped 8 bases and J dropped 9 bases, with 20 bases sitting between them. Germline values: CDR1 MNHEY, CDR2 SVGAGI. The CDR3 is CASGEYGTGGSPLHF. As DNA, the CDR3 is TGTGCCAGCGGGGAGTATGGGACTGGGGGTTCACCCCTCCACTTT.

This chain joins TRBV18 and TRBJ2-5, with D unclear. With 4 bases removed from V and 1 base from J, the gap between germline ends came to 13 bases. In germline, CDR1 is KGHSH, CDR2 LQKENI. The CDR3 has 15 amino acids. The CDR3 DNA reads as TGTGCCAGCTCACAAGTGAATGGAGTCCAAGAGACCCAGTACTTC. Translated: CASSQVNGVQETQYF.

The rearrangement links TRBV10-3 to TRBJ2-2, with 11 bases fitting TRBD2. This CDR3 comprises 16 residues. The germline gives CDR1 ENHRY, CDR2 SYGVKD. V trimming: 8 bases; J trimming: 5 bases; junction bases outside the gene matches: 10. The CDR3 region is CAIGGTSGNGTGELFF. The CDR3 coding sequence is TGTGCCATCGGAGGGACTAGCGGAAACGGGACCGGGGAGCTGTTTTTT.

The V call is TRBV6-5, the J call TRBJ2-1; 9 bases agree with TRBD2. Germline CDR1 reads MNHEY; CDR2 reads SVGAGI. The CDR3 length is 15 residues. The V segment lost 4 bases and the J segment 7 bases; nucleotides outside the gene matches: 8. Here the CDR3 reads CASSSGGREWNEQFF. DNA of the CDR3: TGTGCCAGCAGTTCCGGCGGGAGGGAGTGGAATGAGCAGTTCTTC.

The rearrangement links TRBV19 to TRBJ1-5; perhaps TRBD1 as D (5 bases). Germline V CDR1 and CDR2: LNHDA, SQIVND (reference sequence). There are 17 residues in the CDR3. Trimming pared 2 bases from V and 0 bases from J, leaving 14 bases between. In DNA form, the CDR3 reads TGTGCCAGTAGTATAAGGGGAAGGATCAATAGCAATCAGCCCCAGCATTTT. It is translated as CASSIRGRINSNQPQHF.

The table lists this clone with a few counts. One junction end disagrees with the germline gene, perhaps due to a read error. The chain couples TRBV7-2 to TRBJ1-1; no clear D. Germline V lookup: CDR1 SGHTA, CDR2 FQGNSA. The CDR3 length is 13 residues. As DNA, the CDR3 is TGTGCCAGCAGCTTAGATCGCGGTCCTGAGGCTTTCTTT. Protein product: CASSLDRGPEAFF.

This sequence joins TRBV6-6 and TRBJ2-7; D is undetermined. Germline-derived CDR1 and CDR2 are MNHNY and SVGAGI (reference sequence). The CDR3 is 12 amino acids. V lost 2 bases and J lost 6, with 8 bases in between. The CDR3 coding sequence is TGTGCCAGCAGTTACACCTCGGCCGAGCAGTACTTC. Translated, it gives CASSYTSAEQYF.

The J gene is TRBJ1-4, the V gene TRBV24-1, with no clear D. Germline CDR1 reads KGHDR; CDR2 reads SFDVKD. V was cut by 8 bases and J by 4 bases, with 7 bases left in between. The CDR3 has 12 residues. The CDR3 protein is CATKFSNEKLFF. The CDR3 nucleotides read TGTGCCACCAAATTCAGTAATGAAAAACTGTTTTTT.

In DNA form, the CDR3 reads TGTGCCAGCAGCTTAGAAGCGGGAGGGCCAGGGGAGCAGTACTTC. It translates to CASSLEAGGPGEQYF. The chain uses TRBV7-2 and TRBJ2-7, with 10 nucleotides matching TRBD2. Per germline, CDR1 SGHTA and CDR2 FQGNSA. The CDR3 covers 15 residues. J was trimmed by 7 bases and V by 1 base; bases with no gene match: 7.

This chain links TRBV2 with TRBJ2-3; TRBD1 matches at 9 bases. V shed 5 bases and J 0 bases; nucleotides not matched to a gene: 12. This CDR3 has 18 residues. CDR1 is SNHLY, CDR2 FYNNEI, per germline. In nucleotides, the CDR3 is TGTGCCAGCAGTCCGGGCCCGGGACAGGGATCTAGCACAGATACGCAGTATTTT. As protein: CASSPGPGQGSSTDTQYF.

V gene TRBV28 combines with J gene TRBJ2-7; D ambiguous. Per germline, CDR1 MDHEN and CDR2 SYDVKM. The length of the CDR3 is 14 residues. Deletions cut 6 bases from V and 4 bases from J, with 16 bases between. The CDR3 region has the DNA TGTGCCAGCAGAGGCGCTGGCCTAGGGTACGAGCAGTACTTC. Protein sequence: CASRGAGLGYEQYF.

V usage is TRBV7-9 and J usage is TRBJ2-1; possible D gene TRBD1, 5 bases. Between the trimmed V and J ends, which lost 5 bases and 5 bases, there was a span of 16 bases. The CDR3 runs 15 residues. Germline lookup yields CDR1 SEHNR and CDR2 FQNEAQ (reference sequence). Written as DNA, the CDR3 is TGTGCCAGCAGCCGTCAGGGTGAAGGGGACAATGAGCAGTTCTTC. This sequence encodes CASSRQGEGDNEQFF.

This chain uses TRBV10-3 with TRBJ1-3, with 8 nucleotides matching TRBD1. The ends lost 10 bases at V and 2 bases at J; junction bases unmatched: 7. This CDR3 has 14 amino acids. The germline V gene has CDR1 ENHRY and CDR2 SYGVKD. The CDR3 sequence is CATRKDRAGNTIYF. The CDR3, as DNA: TGTGCCACCAGAAAGGACAGGGCTGGAAACACCATATATTTT.

This clone has just one count. The chain combines TRBV30 with TRBJ1-6; D not certain. The CDR3 length is 12 residues. CDR1 and CDR2 from the germline V gene are GTSNPN and SVGIG (reference sequence). Trimming left V 2 bases short and J 10 bases short, with 9 bases between. The CDR3 bases are TGTGCCTGGAGTCTGACAAAATCACCCCTCCACTTT. It encodes CAWSLTKSPLHF. The full variable domain, with the rest looked up from reference TRBV30 and TRBJ1-6, is SQTIHQWPATLVQPVGSPLSLECTVEGTSNPNLYWYRQAAGRGLQLLFYSVGIGQISSEVPQNLSASRPQDRQFILSSKKLLLSDSGFYLCAWSLTKSPLHFGNGTRLTVT.

The gene calls are TRBV5-1 and TRBJ2-3, with TRBD2 matching over 10 bases. V lost 0 bases and J lost 4; bases outside the gene matches: 8. Germline CDR1 is SGHRS and CDR2 is YFSETQ. This CDR3 is 17 amino acids long. The CDR3 reads CASSLEIAGGGADTQYF. Here the CDR3 DNA reads TGCGCCAGCAGCTTGGAGATAGCGGGAGGTGGCGCAGATACGCAGTATTTT.

The chain combines TRBV7-8 with TRBJ1-2; the match to TRBD1 covers 9 bases. With 5 bases clipped from V and 7 bases from J, the junction kept 2 bases outside the gene matches. CDR3 length: 12 residues. Germline lookup yields CDR1 SGHVS and CDR2 FQNEAQ. The CDR3 sequence is CASSLDRGGYTF. Here the CDR3 DNA reads TGTGCCAGCAGCCTGGACAGGGGTGGCTACACCTTC. Supplemented by reference TRBV7-8 and TRBJ1-2, the full variable domain reads GAGVSQSPRYKVAKRGQDVALRCDPISGHVSLFWYQQALGQGPEFLTYFQNEAQLDKSGLPSDRFFAERPEGSVSTLKIQRTQQEDSAVYLCASSLDRGGYTFGSGTRLTVV.

The genes are TRBV27 and TRBJ2-6; possibly TRBD1 or TRBD2 for D (5 bases each). The germline V gene encodes CDR1 MNHEY and CDR2 SMNVEV (reference sequence). V was shortened by 6 bases and J by 2 bases, with 17 bases between the two germline ends. The CDR3 runs to 17 residues. In DNA, the CDR3 is TGTGCCAGCAGAAAAGGGTTCAGGGACCCTGGGGCCAACGTCCTGACTTTC. This sequence encodes CASRKGFRDPGANVLTF.

The CDR3 DNA follows: TGCGCCAGCAGCTTGGGTCGAGGGGACTTAGAGACCCAGTACTTC. This sequence encodes CASSLGRGDLETQYF. The chain carries TRBV5-1 and TRBJ2-5; TRBD2 is a possible D gene (6 bases). The CDR3 has 15 amino acids. V was cut by 0 bases and J by 4 bases, with 13 bases left in between. The germline V gene encodes CDR1 SGHRS and CDR2 YFSETQ.

V and J are TRBV19 and TRBJ2-5; 10 bases align to TRBD1. Trimming took 6 bases from V and 4 from J; bases not matched to a gene: 5. The CDR3 has 14 amino acids. Germline values: CDR1 LNHDA, CDR2 SQIVND (reference sequence). The CDR3 here is CASRMTGGVETQYF. The CDR3 DNA is TGTGCCAGTAGGATGACAGGGGGCGTAGAGACCCAGTACTTC.

This clone showed up just a few times. The chain combines TRBV5-1 with TRBJ2-7; D might be TRBD1 (7 bases). The germline V gene has CDR1 SGHRS and CDR2 YFSETQ. Trimming took 4 bases from V and 3 from J, leaving 14 bases between them. The CDR3 loop spans 14 amino acids. The CDR3 loop is CASSIRQGGYEQYF. The CDR3 coding sequence is TGCGCCAGCAGCATACGACAGGGAGGCTACGAGCAGTACTTC.

The CDR3 protein is CAWNQGAYSNQPQHF. In nucleotides, the CDR3 is TGTGCCTGGAACCAGGGGGCCTATAGCAATCAGCCCCAGCATTTT. The gene calls are TRBV30 and TRBJ1-5; 8 nucleotides align to TRBD1. Germline CDR1 is GTSNPN and CDR2 is SVGIG (reference sequence). Trimming cost V 4 bases and J 0 bases; bases outside gene matches: 5. The length of the CDR3 is 15 residues.

For this clone: One end of the junction is discordant with germline, which a read error may explain. The chain couples TRBV5-6 to TRBJ2-3; 7 nucleotides line up with TRBD2. The CDR3 consists of 14 residues. CDR1 SGHDT and CDR2 YYEEEE come from the germline V gene. Written as DNA, the CDR3 is TGTGCCAGCAGCTTGGCTACTGCGGGAGATATGCAGTATTTT. Residues: CASSLATAGDMQYF. Using reference TRBV5-6 and TRBJ2-3 for the parts outside the CDR3, the full variable domain is DAGVTQSPTHLIKTRGQQVTLRCSPKSGHDTVSWYQQALGQGPQFIFQYYEEEERQRGNFPDRFSGHQFPNYSSELNVNALLLGDSALYLCASSLATAGDMQYFGPGTRLTVL.

With regard to this clone: The same CDR3 can be traced to other DNA sequences in this sample. The chain links TRBV10-2 to TRBJ1-1; D possibly corresponds to TRBD1 (5 bases). The ends were cut back, 6 bases at V and 1 base at J, with 15 bases in the middle. Germline V gives CDR1 WSHSY, CDR2 SAAADI. This CDR3 region has 15 residues. CDR3 region: CASREGGAENTEAFF. CDR3 DNA sequence: TGCGCCAGCAGGGAGGGAGGGGCCGAGAACACTGAAGCTTTCTTT.

V usage is TRBV30 and J usage is TRBJ1-6, with 7 bases that match TRBD1. CDR1 and CDR2 from the germline V gene are GTSNPN and SVGIG (reference sequence). V lost 4 bases to trimming and J lost 0 bases; unmatched junction nucleotides: 3. CDR3 length: 15 amino acids. For the CDR3, the DNA is TGTGCCTGGAATGGGACAGCCTCCTATAATTCACCCCTCCACTTT. This translates into CAWNGTASYNSPLHF.